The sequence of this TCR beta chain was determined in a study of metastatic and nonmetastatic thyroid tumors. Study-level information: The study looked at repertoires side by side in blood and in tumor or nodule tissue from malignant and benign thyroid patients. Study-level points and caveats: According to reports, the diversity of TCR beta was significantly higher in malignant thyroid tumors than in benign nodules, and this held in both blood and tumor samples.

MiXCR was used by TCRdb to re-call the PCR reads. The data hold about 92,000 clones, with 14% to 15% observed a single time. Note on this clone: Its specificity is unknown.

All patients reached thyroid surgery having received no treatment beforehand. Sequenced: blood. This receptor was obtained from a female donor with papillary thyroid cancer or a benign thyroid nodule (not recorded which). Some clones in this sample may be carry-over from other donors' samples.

CDR3 coding DNA: TGTGCCAGTACACTAGTCCGATCGGGACAGGGGGATACCGGGGAGCTGTTTTTT. This sequence encodes CASTLVRSGQGDTGELFF. J is TRBJ2-2 and V is TRBV19, with 11 bases matching TRBD1. Germline CDR1 and CDR2: LNHDA and SQIVND (reference sequence). V lost 7 bases and J lost 5; bases outside the gene matches: 15. The CDR3 spans 18 residues.